Below are 22 T cell receptor beta chains sequenced from a single sample in a study of cytomegalovirus exposure and HLA in healthy donors (dated by TCRdb to about 2017). Preparation of the library involved the immunoSEQ multiplex PCR assay. For the multiplex PCR, a mixture combining 60 forward primers for TCR Vbeta segments and 13 reverse primers for TCR Jbeta segments was used. The immuneACCESS repertoire file appears here via TCRdb, limited to in-frame rearrangements. These files lack a portion of the clones; in checked studies, under half of the deficit traces to unresolved V genes, and the cause of the others is not known. A total of about 130,000 clones appear in this sample, around three quarters of them only once. The top ten hold 13% of the sample. Sequencing input: PBMCs. The receptors were sampled from a woman aged 60-70 years in good health and CMV-seropositive.

This chain joins TRBV4-2 and TRBJ2-2; D ambiguous. Germline CDR1 reads LGHNA; CDR2 reads YNFKEQ. This CDR3 region has 16 residues. Between the trimmed V and J ends, which lost 2 bases and 2 bases, there was a span of 12 bases. The CDR3, as DNA: TGTGCCAGCAGCCAACTCGCAGGATTTAACACCGGGGAGCTGTTTTTT. It encodes CASSQLAGFNTGELFF.

V is TRBV6-5 and J is TRBJ1-5; unclear D gene. Germline-derived CDR1 and CDR2 are MNHEY and SVGAGI. CDR3 length: 13 residues. Trimming pared 7 bases from V and 5 bases from J, leaving 12 bases between. The CDR3: CASTTTEYQPQHF. In DNA form, the CDR3 reads TGTGCCAGCACCACAACAGAATATCAGCCCCAGCATTTT.

The chain carries TRBV4-1 and TRBJ1-2; D not resolved. The CDR3 runs 15 residues. V lost 0 bases and J lost 2, with 10 bases in between. Germline CDR1 and CDR2: MGHRA and YSYEKL. This CDR3 is CASSQDIVRNYGYTF. Written as DNA, the CDR3 is TGCGCCAGCAGCCAAGATATCGTACGGAACTATGGCTACACCTTC.

This chain links TRBV6-1 with TRBJ1-1; tentatively, D is TRBD1 (6 bases). CDR3 length: 15 amino acids. Per germline, CDR1 MNHNS and CDR2 SASEGT. Between the trimmed V and J ends, which lost 5 bases and 6 bases, there was a span of 19 bases. The CDR3 region is CASSPLNAGAAEAFF. The CDR3 DNA reads as TGTGCCAGCAGTCCCCTCAACGCAGGGGCCGCTGAAGCTTTCTTT.

This rearrangement joins TRBV30 to TRBJ1-2; possibly TRBD1 for D (6 bases). Germline lookup yields CDR1 GTSNPN and CDR2 SVGIG (reference sequence). The CDR3 is made up of 12 amino acids. V was clipped by 5 bases and J by 4 bases, with 11 bases between them. CDR3 region: CAWEQGGYGYTF. CDR3 in DNA: TGTGCCTGGGAACAGGGTGGCTATGGCTACACCTTC.

The rearrangement links TRBV5-4 to TRBJ2-5; 11 positions agree with TRBD2. The DNA end lines up better with TRBJ2-7; the J call may be wrong. The CDR3 covers 16 residues. Per germline, CDR1 SGHNT and CDR2 YYREEE (reference sequence). The CDR3 reads CASSRGTSGAPYEQYF. The DNA for the CDR3 is TGTGCCAGCAGTCGTGGGACTAGCGGAGCACCCTACGAGCAGTACTTC.

This clone was observed a few times. The CDR3 sequence: CSALQEKLFF. CDR3 nucleotide sequence: TGCAGCGCTCTACAGGAAAAACTGTTTTTT. This chain uses TRBV20-1 with TRBJ1-4; D remains unclear. This CDR3 is 10 amino acids long. Germline CDR1 reads DFQATT; CDR2 reads SNEGSKA (reference sequence).

The chain combines TRBV27 with TRBJ2-7, with D tentatively TRBD1 (6 bases). The length of the CDR3 is 13 residues. V lost 6 bases and J 2 bases, leaving 11 bases between the germline ends. Germline CDR1 is MNHEY and CDR2 is SMNVEV (reference sequence). In DNA form, the CDR3 reads TGTGCCAGCAGACAGGGTACGACCTACGAGCAGTACTTC. It is translated as CASRQGTTYEQYF.

This clone appeared a few times. The CDR3 is CASIGTSSPTGELFF. The DNA for the CDR3 is TGTGCCAGCATTGGGACTAGCAGCCCGACCGGGGAGCTGTTTTTT. V and J are TRBV2 and TRBJ2-2; TRBD2 matches at 9 bases. With V trimmed by 7 bases and J by 5 bases, 8 bases remained unmatched. CDR1 and CDR2 (germline): SNHLY, FYNNEI. CDR3 length: 15 residues.

The chain has TRBV6-5 and TRBJ2-7; D is uncertain. The CDR3 loop spans 15 amino acids. From germline, CDR1 is MNHEY and CDR2 SVGAGI. V was clipped by 4 bases and J by 5 bases, with 18 bases between them. CDR3 sequence (DNA): TGTGCCAGCAGTTCCTGGCCCAGCGTTTCCGACGAGCAGTACTTC. Translating it yields CASSSWPSVSDEQYF.

The rearrangement uses TRBV7-9 and TRBJ2-5; D is uncertain. In germline, CDR1 is SEHNR, CDR2 FQNEAQ (reference sequence). V lost 0 bases and J lost 4, with 12 bases in between. This CDR3 is built from 15 residues. CDR3 region: CASSLALVRGETQYF. CDR3 DNA sequence: TGTGCCAGCAGCTTAGCGCTAGTTCGAGGAGAGACCCAGTACTTC.

This chain links TRBV6-1 with TRBJ2-1; TRBD2 agrees at 14 bases. Germline V gene lookup returns CDR1 MNHNS and CDR2 SASEGT. J lost 4 bases, V lost 6 bases, and 2 bases had no gene match. The CDR3 totals 15 residues. The DNA for the CDR3 is TGTGCCAGCAGAGGACTAGCGGGGGGTTACAATGAGCAGTTCTTC. Amino acid sequence: CASRGLAGGYNEQFF.

This chain connects TRBV4-2 to TRBJ1-4, with TRBD1 identical over 10 bases. The CDR3 contains 16 residues. J lost 8 bases, V lost 0 bases, and 6 bases had no gene match. Germline CDR1 is LGHNA and CDR2 is YNFKEQ. This CDR3 reads CASSQESGQGSEKLFF. The CDR3 DNA is TGTGCCAGCAGCCAAGAATCGGGACAGGGGAGCGAAAAACTGTTTTTT.

Concerning this clone itself: This same CDR3 is encoded by further DNA sequences in the sample. The gene calls are TRBV12-5 and TRBJ1-3; 9 nucleotides align to TRBD1. V lost 7 bases to trimming and J lost 2 bases; unmatched junction nucleotides: 6. The CDR3 runs to 15 residues. Germline loops: CDR1 LGHNT, CDR2 FRNRAP. CDR3 protein: CASAPGQGTGNTIYF. As DNA, the CDR3 is TGTGCTAGTGCCCCGGGACAGGGAACTGGAAACACCATATATTTT.

The rearrangement uses TRBV4-1 and TRBJ1-4; tentative D call: TRBD1 (5 bases). CDR1 and CDR2 (germline): MGHRA, YSYEKL. This CDR3 spans 15 amino acids. V was clipped by 4 bases and J by 4 bases, with 13 bases between them. The DNA for the CDR3 is TGCGCCAGCAGCCTCGGGGGGAGGGATAATGAAAAACTGTTTTTT. Translated: CASSLGGRDNEKLFF.

This clone has just one count. The chain joins TRBV5-4 to TRBJ2-7, with 7 bases aligning to TRBD2. The V gene's germline CDR1 is SGHNT and CDR2 YYREEE (reference sequence). The CDR3 totals 15 residues. J gave up 5 bases and V 4 bases, and 12 bases lay outside the gene matches. The CDR3 is CASSGNRGLVNEQYF. CDR3 nucleotide sequence: TGTGCCAGCAGCGGAAATCGCGGACTAGTAAACGAGCAGTACTTC.

As for this clone: The junction does not match germline at one end; this may be a read error. The sample holds other DNA sequences that translate to the same CDR3. This sequence joins TRBV4-3 and TRBJ1-2; D might be TRBD1 (5 bases). Germline loops: CDR1 LGHNA, CDR2 YSLEER. This CDR3 is built from 16 residues. The CDR3 here is CASSPGGGGARLGYTF. The CDR3 DNA reads TGCGCCAGCAGCCCCGGGGGTGGAGGGGCGCGACTTGGCTATACCTTC.

The sample holds one count of this clone. The V gene is TRBV11-2, the J gene TRBJ1-1; D perhaps matches TRBD1 (6 bases). Germline V gene sequence: CDR1 SGHAT, CDR2 FQNNGV. Trimming removed 5 bases from V and 4 bases from J, with 14 bases in between. This CDR3 has 14 residues. Written as DNA, the CDR3 is TGTGCCAGCAGCCACACAGGGTTGGGCACTGAAGCTTTCTTT. Translating it yields CASSHTGLGTEAFF. Full variable domain (outside the CDR3, taken from reference TRBV11-2 and TRBJ1-1): EAGVAQSPRYKIIEKRQSVAFWCNPISGHATLYWYQQILGQGPKLLIQFQNNGVVDDSQLPKDRFSAERLKGVDSTLKIQPAKLEDSAVYLCASSHTGLGTEAFFGQGTRLTVV.

As concerns this clone: Other DNA sequences of this sample code for an identical CDR3. This sequence joins TRBV4-1 and TRBJ2-1, with D possibly TRBD2 on 6 matching bases. V was shortened by 5 bases and J by 3 bases, with 17 bases between the two germline ends. Per germline, CDR1 MGHRA and CDR2 YSYEKL. The CDR3 is 16 residues long. The DNA of the CDR3 is TGCGCCAGCAGCTCTGTCGGGACGGGAGACTACAATGAGCAGTTCTTC. Translating it yields CASSSVGTGDYNEQFF.

V gene TRBV4-3 combines with J gene TRBJ1-1; D gene unclear. The CDR3 has 13 amino acids. The germline gives CDR1 LGHNA, CDR2 YSLEER. V was trimmed by 4 bases and J by 3 bases, leaving 9 bases between them. The CDR3 reads CASSLTVDTEAFF. For the CDR3, the DNA is TGCGCCAGCAGCCTTACTGTGGACACTGAAGCTTTCTTT.

The chain is built from TRBV2 and TRBJ1-4; TRBD1 matches at 7 bases. CDR3 size: 14 residues. Germline V gene data show CDR1 as SNHLY and CDR2 as FYNNEI. V gave up 5 bases and J gave up 8 bases; unmatched junction bases: 8. CDR3 protein: CASSTDRRREKLFF. The CDR3 DNA is TGTGCCAGCAGTACGGACAGGCGGAGGGAAAAACTGTTTTTT.

V is TRBV7-8 and J is TRBJ2-2, with 8 bases identical to TRBD1. The CDR3 sequence is 16 residues long. CDR1 SGHVS and CDR2 FQNEAQ come from the germline V gene. Unmatched junction bases numbered 5, after V lost 0 bases and J lost 5 bases. CDR3 nucleotides: TGTGCCAGCAGCTTAGCCCGGAGACAGGGGACCGGGGAGCTGTTTTTT. Amino acids: CASSLARRQGTGELFF.